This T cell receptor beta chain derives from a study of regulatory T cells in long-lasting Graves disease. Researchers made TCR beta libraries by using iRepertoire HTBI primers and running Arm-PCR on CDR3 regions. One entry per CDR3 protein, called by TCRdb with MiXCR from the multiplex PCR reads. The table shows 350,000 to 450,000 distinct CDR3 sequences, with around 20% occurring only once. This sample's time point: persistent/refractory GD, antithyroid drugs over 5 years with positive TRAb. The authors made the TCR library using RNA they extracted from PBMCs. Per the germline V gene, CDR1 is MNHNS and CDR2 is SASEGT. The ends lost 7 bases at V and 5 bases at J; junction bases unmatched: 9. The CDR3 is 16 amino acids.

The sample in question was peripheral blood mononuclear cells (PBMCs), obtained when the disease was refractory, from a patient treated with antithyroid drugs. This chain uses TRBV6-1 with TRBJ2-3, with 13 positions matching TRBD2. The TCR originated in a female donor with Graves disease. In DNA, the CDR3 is TGTGCCAGCACCGACTGGGGACTAGCGGGATTAGATACGCAGTATTTT. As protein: CASTDWGLAGLDTQYF.